These T cell receptor beta chains were read from a single sample in a study of ipilimumab plus nivolumab after autologous stem cell transplantation. Sequencing used immunoSEQ multiplex PCR; TCRdb keeps in-frame clones, though not all of them. The sample has about 10,000 clones; 60% to 80% are singletons. Sequences were derived from PBMCs, sampled in a trial of ipilimumab plus nivolumab as post-transplant consolidation. These receptor sequences come from a female donor with multiple myeloma. Each CDR3 is given with its conserved first and last residue. Each record gives: J gene, clone size, D gene, V gene, CDR3 protein, CDR3 DNA. The D gene is left open where the match is weak. Only some rows state a clone size, as once, few, many or a class for expanded clones.

>TRBJ2-7|few|.|TRBV27
CASSFPTGEQYF
TGTGCCAGCAGTTTCCCTACTGGCGAGCAGTACTTC
>TRBJ2-7|.|.|TRBV2
CASSEVGRDEQYF
TGTGCCAGCAGTGAAGTTGGAAGGGACGAGCAGTACTTC
>TRBJ2-7|.|.|TRBV7-8
CASSGQGTSYEQYF
TGTGCCAGCAGCGGTCAGGGAACCTCCTACGAGCAGTACTTC
>TRBJ1-3|.|.|TRBV28
CASSFEGVPNTIYF
TGTGCCAGCAGTTTCGAAGGGGTCCCCAACACCATATATTTT
>TRBJ2-1|.|.|TRBV19
CASSIDEGWGPSSYNEQFF
TGTGCCAGTAGTATAGATGAGGGGTGGGGGCCCAGCTCCTACAATGAGCAGTTCTTC
>TRBJ1-2|.|.|TRBV11-1
CASSLGGLLYGYTF
TGTGCCAGCAGCTTGGGAGGATTACTCTATGGCTACACCTTC
>TRBJ2-2|.|.|TRBV27
CASSLRGARAGELFF
TGTGCCAGCAGTCTCAGGGGCGCAAGGGCCGGGGAGCTGTTTTTT
>TRBJ1-1|.|.|TRBV5-4
CASSLFIGRQAFF
TGTGCCAGCAGCTTGTTTATTGGGAGGCAAGCTTTCTTT
>TRBJ2-7|medium-sized|TRBD1|TRBV28
CASKTGQGFDEQYF
TGTGCCAGCAAAACGGGACAGGGTTTCGACGAGCAGTACTTC
>TRBJ2-7|once|TRBD2|TRBV11-1
CASSTSGGPYEQYF
TGTGCCAGCAGCACGAGCGGGGGCCCCTACGAGCAGTACTTC
>TRBJ2-1|.|TRBD2|TRBV5-1
CASSLAGLAGGFSEQFF
TGCGCCAGCAGCTTGGCAGGACTAGCGGGAGGGTTTTCTGAGCAGTTCTTC
>TRBJ2-7|.|.|TRBV19
CASSVTMEYEQYF
TGTGCCAGTAGTGTGACAATGGAATACGAGCAGTACTTC
>TRBJ2-5|.|.|TRBV20-1
CSELGQETQYF
TGCAGTGAGTTAGGCCAAGAGACCCAGTACTTC
>TRBJ2-7|.|.|TRBV7-9
CASSQQGVYEQYF
TGTGCCAGCAGCCAACAAGGGGTCTACGAGCAGTACTTC
>TRBJ1-3|.|.|TRBV2
CASRGRESSGNTIYF
TGTGCCAGCAGAGGACGGGAGAGCTCTGGAAACACCATATATTTT
>TRBJ2-1|.|.|TRBV7-3
CASSLSPGGIGYNEQFF
TGTGCCAGCAGCTTAAGTCCAGGCGGCATAGGATACAATGAGCAGTTCTTC
>TRBJ1-3|.|TRBD1|TRBV5-4
CASSPGTGWGSGNTIYF
TGTGCCAGCAGCCCAGGGACAGGTTGGGGCTCTGGAAACACCATATATTTT
>TRBJ1-1|.|.|TRBV5-1
CASSLAANTEAFF
TGCGCCAGCAGCTTAGCAGCGAACACTGAAGCTTTCTTT
>TRBJ1-1|once|.|TRBV14
CASSRGPEAFF
TGTGCCAGCAGCCGCGGTCCTGAAGCTTTCTTT
>TRBJ2-3|.|TRBD1|TRBV7-3
CASSLTMGTADTQYF
TGTGCCAGCAGCTTAACAATGGGGACAGCAGATACGCAGTATTTT
>TRBJ1-3|.|.|TRBV30
CAWSYAGEFSGNTIYF
TGTGCCTGGAGCTACGCTGGGGAGTTTTCTGGAAACACCATATATTTT
>TRBJ2-1|.|.|TRBV6-1
CASSNWGNEQFF
TGTGCCAGCAGTAACTGGGGAAATGAGCAGTTCTTC
>TRBJ1-5|medium-sized|TRBD1|TRBV6-6
CASSSGGQGYQPQHF
TGTGCCAGCAGTTCCGGCGGACAGGGGTATCAGCCCCAGCATTTT
>TRBJ2-7|.|TRBD1|TRBV5-3
CASSPQGVSYEQYF
TGTGCCAGCAGCCCTCAGGGGGTGTCCTACGAGCAGTACTTC
>TRBJ2-1|.|TRBD2|TRBV6-6
CASRGTSGRAGEQFF
TGTGCCAGCAGAGGGACTAGCGGGAGGGCAGGGGAGCAGTTCTTC
>TRBJ1-5|few|.|TRBV28
CASSRGTLFNQPQHF
TGTGCCAGCAGTCGAGGGACCCTTTTCAATCAGCCCCAGCATTTT
>TRBJ1-6|.|.|TRBV28
CASSPTELYNSPLHF
TGTGCCAGCAGTCCGACGGAGCTATATAATTCACCCCTCCACTTT
>TRBJ1-1|.|.|TRBV7-8
CASSSDRRWTNTEAFF
TGTGCCAGCAGCTCCGACAGGCGCTGGACGAACACTGAAGCTTTCTTT
>TRBJ2-1|.|TRBD1|TRBV7-7
CASSLGQGAYNEQFF
TGTGCTAGCAGCTTAGGACAGGGGGCCTACAATGAGCAGTTCTTC
>TRBJ1-2|.|.|TRBV2
CASRAGSTWYGYTF
TGTGCCAGCAGGGCAGGGAGTACATGGTATGGCTACACCTTC
>TRBJ1-1|.|.|TRBV19
CASSIGFTEAFF
TGTGCCAGTAGCATCGGTTTCACTGAAGCTTTCTTT
>TRBJ1-1|.|TRBD1|TRBV10-3
CAISDRTGRTEAFF
TGTGCCATCAGTGATCGGACAGGGAGAACTGAAGCTTTCTTT
>TRBJ1-5|once|.|TRBV27
CASSSNMGGFNQPQHF
TGTGCCAGCAGTTCTAACATGGGGGGGTTCAATCAGCCCCAGCATTTT
>TRBJ2-1|.|.|TRBV7-2
CASSALRGSYNEQFF
TGTGCCAGCAGCGCGCTAAGGGGATCCTACAATGAGCAGTTCTTC
>TRBJ1-4|.|TRBD1|TRBV6-4
CASSEPTGTGLRKLFF
TGTGCCAGCAGTGAACCTACAGGGACAGGCCTAAGGAAACTGTTTTTT
>TRBJ2-3|.|.|TRBV27
CASSLWTTDTQYF
TGTGCCAGCAGTTTATGGACCACAGATACGCAGTATTTT
>TRBJ2-2|.|.|TRBV2
CASSASRSVGELFF
TGTGCCAGCAGCGCTTCCCGGTCCGTCGGGGAGCTGTTTTTT
>TRBJ2-7|.|TRBD1|TRBV6-1
CASTGQVTNYEQYF
TGTGCCAGCACCGGACAGGTAACCAACTACGAGCAGTACTTC
>TRBJ2-3|.|TRBD2|TRBV5-1
CASSLPSGSTDTQYF
TGCGCCAGCAGCTTGCCTAGCGGGAGCACAGATACGCAGTATTTT
>TRBJ2-7|few|TRBD2|TRBV4-2
CASSPTVVAGIDSGEQYF
TGTGCCAGCAGCCCCACTGTGGTAGCGGGGATCGACTCCGGCGAGCAGTACTTC
>TRBJ2-3|medium-sized|.|TRBV9
CASSPARSSSTDTQYF
TGTGCCAGCAGCCCCGCTAGGAGCTCTAGCACAGATACGCAGTATTTT
>TRBJ2-3|.|.|TRBV27
CASSSASTDTQYF
TGTGCCAGCAGCTCGGCTAGCACAGATACGCAGTATTTT
>TRBJ2-7|.|.|TRBV27
CASSSTFYEQYF
TGTGCCAGCAGTTCGACTTTCTACGAGCAGTACTTC
>TRBJ1-2|.|.|TRBV29-1
CSVERGYGYTF
TGCAGCGTTGAAAGGGGGTATGGCTACACCTTC
>TRBJ2-1|.|.|TRBV28
CASKESGYNEQFF
TGTGCCAGCAAGGAGAGCGGTTACAATGAGCAGTTCTTC
>TRBJ2-3|.|.|TRBV19
CASSIIVAGTDTQYF
TGTGCCAGTAGTATCATAGTAGCGGGCACAGATACGCAGTATTTT
>TRBJ2-1|.|.|TRBV7-8
CASSLMGEQFF
TGTGCCAGCAGCTTAATGGGTGAGCAGTTCTTC